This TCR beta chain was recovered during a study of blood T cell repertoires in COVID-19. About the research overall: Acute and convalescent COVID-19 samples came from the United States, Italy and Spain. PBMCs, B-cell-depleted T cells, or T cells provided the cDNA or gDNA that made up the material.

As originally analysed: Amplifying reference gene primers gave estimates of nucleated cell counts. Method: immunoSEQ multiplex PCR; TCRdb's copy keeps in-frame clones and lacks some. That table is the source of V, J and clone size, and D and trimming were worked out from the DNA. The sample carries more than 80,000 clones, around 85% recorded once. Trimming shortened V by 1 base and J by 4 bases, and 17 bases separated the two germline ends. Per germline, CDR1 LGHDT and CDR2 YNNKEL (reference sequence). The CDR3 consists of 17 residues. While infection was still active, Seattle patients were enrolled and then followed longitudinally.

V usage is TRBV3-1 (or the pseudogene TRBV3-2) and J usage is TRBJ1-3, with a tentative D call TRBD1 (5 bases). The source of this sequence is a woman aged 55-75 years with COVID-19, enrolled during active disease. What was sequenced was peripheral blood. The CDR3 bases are TGTGCCAGCAGCCAAGTCTTTGGGGGAGGGTCAGGAAACACCATATATTTT. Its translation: CASSQVFGGGSGNTIYF.